Reported below is one T cell receptor (beta chain). Its antigen is not known. This entry comes from a study of T cell responses to AZD1222 COVID-19 vaccine. General study findings and limits: Spike-specific TCRs gained breadth and depth after people received two AZD1222 doses. Clonal diversity may have been underestimated, and the donors were mostly white British, with more females than males. Dominant at 160-218 and 743-854, vaccine-associated CD4 TCRs also spanned spike.

V was clipped by 6 bases and J by 9 bases, with 13 bases between them. This CDR3 has 13 residues. The germline V gene encodes CDR1 SGHNT and CDR2 YYREEE (reference sequence). Libraries were prepared by immunoSEQ multiplex PCR; TCRdb keeps only in-frame clonotypes and omits some of them. The sample holds more than 85,000 clones, approximately 90% seen once. The source material was peripheral blood, sampled on day 0 of AZD1222 vaccination. This clonotype was obtained from an adult in good health. The rearrangement links TRBV5-4 to TRBJ1-6; tentative D call: TRBD1 (6 bases). CDR3 sequence reads: CASTARGSSPLHF. As DNA, the CDR3 is TGTGCCAGCACGGCCAGGGGCTCTTCACCCCTCCACTTT.